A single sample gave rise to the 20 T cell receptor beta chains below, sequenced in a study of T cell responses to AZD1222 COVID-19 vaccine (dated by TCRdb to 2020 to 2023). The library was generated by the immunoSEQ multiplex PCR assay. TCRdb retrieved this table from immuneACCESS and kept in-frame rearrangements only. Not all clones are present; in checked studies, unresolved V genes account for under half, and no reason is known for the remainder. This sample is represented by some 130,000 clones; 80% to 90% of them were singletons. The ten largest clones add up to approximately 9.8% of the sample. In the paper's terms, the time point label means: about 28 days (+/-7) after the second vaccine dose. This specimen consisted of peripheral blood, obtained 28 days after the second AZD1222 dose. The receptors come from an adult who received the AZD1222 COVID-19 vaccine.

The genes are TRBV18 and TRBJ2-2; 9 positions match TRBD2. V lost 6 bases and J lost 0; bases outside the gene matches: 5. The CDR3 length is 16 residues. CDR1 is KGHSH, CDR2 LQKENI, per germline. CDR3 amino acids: CASSRTSVSNTGELFF. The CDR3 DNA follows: TGTGCCAGCTCTCGGACTAGCGTTTCGAACACCGGGGAGCTGTTTTTT. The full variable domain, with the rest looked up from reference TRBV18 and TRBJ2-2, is NAGVMQNPRHLVRRRGQEARLRCSPMKGHSHVYWYRQLPEEGLKFMVYLQKENIIDESGMPKERFSAEFPKEGPSILRIQQVVRGDSAAYFCASSRTSVSNTGELFFGEGSRLTVL.

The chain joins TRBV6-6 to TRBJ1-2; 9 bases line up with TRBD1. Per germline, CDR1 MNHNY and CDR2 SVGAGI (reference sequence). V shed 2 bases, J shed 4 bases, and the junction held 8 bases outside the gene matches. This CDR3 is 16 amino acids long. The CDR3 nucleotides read TGTGCCAGCAGTTACCGGTGGACAGGGGAGGGCTATGGCTACACCTTC. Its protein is CASSYRWTGEGYGYTF.

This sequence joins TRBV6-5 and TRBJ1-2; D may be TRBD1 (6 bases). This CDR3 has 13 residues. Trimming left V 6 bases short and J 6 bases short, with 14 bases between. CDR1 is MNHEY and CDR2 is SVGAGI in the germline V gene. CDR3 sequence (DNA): TGTGCCAGCAGGGATACAGGGTCTGATGGCTACACCTTC. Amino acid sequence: CASRDTGSDGYTF.

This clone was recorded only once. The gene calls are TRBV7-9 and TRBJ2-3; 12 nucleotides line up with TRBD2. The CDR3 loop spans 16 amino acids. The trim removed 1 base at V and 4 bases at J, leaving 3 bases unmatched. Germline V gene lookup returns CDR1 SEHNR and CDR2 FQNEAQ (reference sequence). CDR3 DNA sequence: TGTGCCAGCAGCTTAGGACTAGCGGGGGCGGCAGATACGCAGTATTTT. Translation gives CASSLGLAGAADTQYF. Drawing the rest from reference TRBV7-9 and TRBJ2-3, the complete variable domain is DTGVSQNPRHKITKRGQNVTFRCDPISEHNRLYWYRQTLGQGPEFLTYFQNEAQLEKSRLLSDRFSAERPKGSFSTLEIQRTEQGDSAMYLCASSLGLAGAADTQYFGPGTRLTVL.

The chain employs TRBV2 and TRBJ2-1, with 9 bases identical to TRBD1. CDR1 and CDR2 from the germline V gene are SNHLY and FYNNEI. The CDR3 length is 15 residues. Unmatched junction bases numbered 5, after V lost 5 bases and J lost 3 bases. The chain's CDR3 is CASSPTGGGYNEQFF. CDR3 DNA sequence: TGTGCCAGCAGTCCTACAGGGGGCGGCTACAATGAGCAGTTCTTC.

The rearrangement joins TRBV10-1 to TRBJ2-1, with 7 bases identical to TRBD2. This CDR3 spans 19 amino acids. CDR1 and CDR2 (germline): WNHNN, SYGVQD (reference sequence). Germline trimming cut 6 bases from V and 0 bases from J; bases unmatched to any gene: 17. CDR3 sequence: CASSGAGLAPGGSYNEQFF. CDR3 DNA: TGCGCCAGCAGCGGAGCGGGGCTAGCGCCGGGGGGCTCCTACAATGAGCAGTTCTTC.

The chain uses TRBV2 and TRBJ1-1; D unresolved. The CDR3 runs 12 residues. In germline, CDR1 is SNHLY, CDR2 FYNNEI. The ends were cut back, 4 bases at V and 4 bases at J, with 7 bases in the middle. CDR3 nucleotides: TGTGCCAGCAGTGGAGGCTCCACTGAAGCTTTCTTT. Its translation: CASSGGSTEAFF.

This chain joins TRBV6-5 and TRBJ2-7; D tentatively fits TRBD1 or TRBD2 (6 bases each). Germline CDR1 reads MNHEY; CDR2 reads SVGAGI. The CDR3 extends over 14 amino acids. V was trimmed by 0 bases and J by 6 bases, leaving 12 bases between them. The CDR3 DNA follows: TGTGCCAGCAGTTACTCGCAGGGGAGGCGCGAGCAGTACTTC. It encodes CASSYSQGRREQYF.

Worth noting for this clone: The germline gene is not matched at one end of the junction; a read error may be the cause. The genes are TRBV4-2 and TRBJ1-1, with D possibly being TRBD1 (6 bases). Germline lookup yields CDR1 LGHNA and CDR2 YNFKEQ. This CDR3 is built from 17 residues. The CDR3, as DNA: TGTGCCAGCAGCCAAGGGAAGTTGGGGGCCTTGTGGACTGAAGCCTTCTTT. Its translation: CASSQGKLGALWTEAFF.

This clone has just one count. CDR3 sequence: CASLQGQRDTEAFF. As DNA, the CDR3 is TGTGCCAGCCTCCAGGGGCAACGGGACACTGAAGCTTTCTTT. V gene TRBV19 combines with J gene TRBJ1-1; D might be TRBD1 (6 bases). The V end was cut by 9 bases, the J end by 3 bases, with 17 bases between. This CDR3 contains 14 residues. Germline V lookup: CDR1 LNHDA, CDR2 SQIVND (reference sequence).

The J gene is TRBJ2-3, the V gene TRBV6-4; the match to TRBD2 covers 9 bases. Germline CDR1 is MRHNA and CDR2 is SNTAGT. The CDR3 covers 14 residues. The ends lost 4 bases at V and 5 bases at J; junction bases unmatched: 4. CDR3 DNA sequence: TGTGCCAGCAGTGGTAGCGGGAGTGGAGATACGCAGTATTTT. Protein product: CASSGSGSGDTQYF.

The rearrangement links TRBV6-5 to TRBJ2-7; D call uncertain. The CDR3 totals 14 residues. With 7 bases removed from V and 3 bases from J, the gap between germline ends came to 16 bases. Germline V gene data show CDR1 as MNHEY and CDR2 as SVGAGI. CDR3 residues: CASTSDRRGYEQYF. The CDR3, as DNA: TGTGCCAGCACCTCTGACCGTCGCGGCTACGAGCAGTACTTC.

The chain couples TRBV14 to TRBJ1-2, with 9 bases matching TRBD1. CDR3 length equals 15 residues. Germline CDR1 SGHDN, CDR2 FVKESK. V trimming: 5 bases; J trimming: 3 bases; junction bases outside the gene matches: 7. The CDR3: CASSSTGGAYYGYTF. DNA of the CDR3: TGTGCCAGCAGCTCTACAGGGGGCGCCTACTATGGCTACACCTTC.

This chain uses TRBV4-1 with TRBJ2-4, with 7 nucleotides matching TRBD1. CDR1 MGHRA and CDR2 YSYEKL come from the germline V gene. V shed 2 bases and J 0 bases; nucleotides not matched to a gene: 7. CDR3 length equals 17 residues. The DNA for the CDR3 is TGCGCCAGCAGCCAACTGGTCGGACAGGTAGCCAAAAACATTCAGTACTTC. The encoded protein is CASSQLVGQVAKNIQYF.

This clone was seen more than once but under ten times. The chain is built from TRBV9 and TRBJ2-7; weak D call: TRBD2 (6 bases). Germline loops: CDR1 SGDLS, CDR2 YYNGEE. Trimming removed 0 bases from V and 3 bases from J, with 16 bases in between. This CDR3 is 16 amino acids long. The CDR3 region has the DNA TGTGCCAGCAGCGTAGGGGGAGGCAACCCCCGCTACGAGCAGTACTTC. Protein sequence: CASSVGGGNPRYEQYF.

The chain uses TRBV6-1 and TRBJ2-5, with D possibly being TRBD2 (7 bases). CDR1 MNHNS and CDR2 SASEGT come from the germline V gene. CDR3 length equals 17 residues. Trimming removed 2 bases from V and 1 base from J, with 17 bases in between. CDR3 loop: CASSERGGPYPQETQYF. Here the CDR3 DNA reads TGTGCCAGCAGTGAAAGGGGGGGGCCGTACCCCCAAGAGACCCAGTACTTC.

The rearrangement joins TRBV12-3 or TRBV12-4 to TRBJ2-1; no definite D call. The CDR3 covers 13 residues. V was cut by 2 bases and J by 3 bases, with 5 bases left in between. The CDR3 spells CASSLPVYNEQFF. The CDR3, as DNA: TGTGCCAGCAGTTTACCGGTCTACAATGAGCAGTTCTTC.

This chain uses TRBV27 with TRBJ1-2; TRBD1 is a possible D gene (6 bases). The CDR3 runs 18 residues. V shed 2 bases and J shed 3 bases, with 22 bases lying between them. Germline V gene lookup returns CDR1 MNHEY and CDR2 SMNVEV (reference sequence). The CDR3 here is CASSLSAWGGRGDYGYTF. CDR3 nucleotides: TGTGCCAGCAGTTTAAGCGCCTGGGGGGGCAGGGGTGACTATGGCTACACCTTC.

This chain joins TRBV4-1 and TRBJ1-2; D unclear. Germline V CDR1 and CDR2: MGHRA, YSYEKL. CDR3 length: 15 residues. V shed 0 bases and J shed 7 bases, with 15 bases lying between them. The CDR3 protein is CASSQEEARRSGYTF. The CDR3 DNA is TGCGCCAGCAGCCAAGAAGAGGCGAGAAGGAGTGGCTACACCTTC.

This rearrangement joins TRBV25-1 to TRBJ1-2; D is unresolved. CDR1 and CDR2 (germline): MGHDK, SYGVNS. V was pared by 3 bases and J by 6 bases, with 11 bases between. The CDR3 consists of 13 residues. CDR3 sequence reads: CASSEQWANGYTF. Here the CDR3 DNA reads TGTGCCAGCAGTGAGCAGTGGGCCAATGGCTACACCTTC.